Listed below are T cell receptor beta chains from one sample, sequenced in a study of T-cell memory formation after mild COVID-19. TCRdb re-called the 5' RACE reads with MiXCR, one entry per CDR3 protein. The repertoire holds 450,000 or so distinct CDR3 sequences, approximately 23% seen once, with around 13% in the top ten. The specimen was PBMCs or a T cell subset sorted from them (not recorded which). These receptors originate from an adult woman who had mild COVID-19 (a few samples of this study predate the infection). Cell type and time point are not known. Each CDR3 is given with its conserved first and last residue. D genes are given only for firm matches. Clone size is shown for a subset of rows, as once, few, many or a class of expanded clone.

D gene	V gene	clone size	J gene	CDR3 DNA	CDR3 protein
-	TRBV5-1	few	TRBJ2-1	TGCGCCAGCAGCCCCGAGGGGGGAACCTACAATGAGCAGTTCTTC	CASSPEGGTYNEQFF
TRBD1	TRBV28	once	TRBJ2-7	TGTGCCAGCAGTTTGGAACAGGGGGCCCCCTACGAGCAGTACTTC	CASSLEQGAPYEQYF
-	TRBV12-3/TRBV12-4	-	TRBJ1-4	TGTGCCAGCAGTTCGGGGGGAGGGAGTGGAGGTGAAAAACTGTTTTTT	CASSSGGGSGGEKLFF
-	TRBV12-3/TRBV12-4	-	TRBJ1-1	TGTGCCAGCAGAAGGACGGACGCTGAAGCTTTCTTT	CASRRTDAEAFF
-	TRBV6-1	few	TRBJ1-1	TGTGCCAGCAGTGAAGAGGTGAACACTGAAGCTTTCTTT	CASSEEVNTEAFF
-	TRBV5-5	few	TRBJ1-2	TGTGCCAGCAGCTTGGATGACGGCCTCTATGGCTACACCTTC	CASSLDDGLYGYTF
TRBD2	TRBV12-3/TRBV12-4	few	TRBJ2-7	TGTGCCAGCAGGCTTAGCGGGAGGAACTCCTACGAGCAGTACTTC	CASRLSGRNSYEQYF
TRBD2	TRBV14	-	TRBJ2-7	TGTGCCAGCAGCCAAGGAGGGAGGGGCTACGAGCAGTACTTC	CASSQGGRGYEQYF
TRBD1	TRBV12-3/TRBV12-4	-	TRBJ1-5	TGTGCCAGCAGTCAAGGGGGCAGACCTAACAATCAGCCCCAGCATTTT	CASSQGGRPNNQPQHF
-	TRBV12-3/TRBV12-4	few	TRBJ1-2	-	CASSFGTGSDTF
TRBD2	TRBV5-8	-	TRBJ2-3	TGTGCCAGCAGCCCCGGACTAGAACTGCCAGATACGCAGTATTTT	CASSPGLELPDTQYF
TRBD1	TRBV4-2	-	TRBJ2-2	TGTGCCAGCAGCCAGCCGGGACAGTCGAACACCGGGGAGCTGTTTTTT	CASSQPGQSNTGELFF
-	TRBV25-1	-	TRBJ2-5	TGTGCCAGCAGTAGGATCAACCAAGAGACCCAGTACTTC	CASSRINQETQYF
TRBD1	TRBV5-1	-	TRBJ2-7	TGCGCCAGCAGCTTGGATCCCAGGGGGCTATCCTACGAGCAGTACTTC	CASSLDPRGLSYEQYF
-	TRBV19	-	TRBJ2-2	TGTGCCAGTATGTTGGCGGGAAGCCTTACCGGGGAGCTGTTTTTT	CASMLAGSLTGELFF